What follows are 30 T cell receptor beta chains derived from one specimen sequenced in a study of blood T cells in healthy people across ages. Alongside a J-beta primer mix, a sample-barcoded 5' primer served in a second PCR lasting about 6 to 12 cycles. TCRdb re-analysed the 5' RACE reads in MiXCR, keeping a single row per CDR3 protein. This sample yields around 800,000 distinct CDR3 sequences, of which roughly 24% are seen a single time; about 3% belongs to the top ten. These same records also appear under a second study, on T cells of mothers and their children.

The sample was blood. The receptors were sampled from a boy aged 5-17 years in good health.

This chain uses TRBV20-1 with TRBJ2-7; no reliable D call. This CDR3 comprises 15 residues. The V end lost 6 bases, the J end lost 5 bases, and 23 bases lay between the germline ends. Germline CDR1 DFQATT, CDR2 SNEGSKA (reference sequence). The CDR3 region is CSASLLAEPTHEQYF. The CDR3 nucleotides read TGCAGTGCCTCGCTATTAGCAGAACCTACTCACGAGCAGTACTTC.

This chain connects TRBV6-2 or TRBV6-3 to TRBJ2-3; weak D call: TRBD1 (6 bases). The CDR3 runs 16 residues. Germline CDR1 reads MNHEY; CDR2 reads SVGEGT. V was shortened by 7 bases and J by 3 bases, with 20 bases between the two germline ends. The DNA of the CDR3 is TGTGCCAGCACCGGGTGGGGGCCAGGCGAAACAGATACGCAGTATTTT. Translation gives CASTGWGPGETDTQYF.

There are a few counts of this clonotype. The chain carries TRBV6-5 and TRBJ2-1; D is undetermined. This CDR3 spans 15 amino acids. Germline CDR1 reads MNHEY; CDR2 reads SVGAGI. V lost 7 bases, J lost 0 bases, and 13 bases lay in between. The chain's CDR3 is CASTPLRSSYNEQFF. The CDR3, as DNA: TGTGCCAGCACCCCGCTCCGGAGCTCCTACAATGAGCAGTTCTTC.

About this clonotype: A read error is possible here, since a much larger clone lies one base away. The rearrangement uses TRBV6-4 and TRBJ2-1; 11 nucleotides agree with TRBD2. Per the germline V gene, CDR1 is MRHNA and CDR2 is SNTAGT. There are 15 residues in the CDR3. CDR3 amino acids: CASSDSSGGANEQSF. CDR3 DNA: TGTGCCAGCAGTGACTCTAGCGGGGGGGCCAATGAGCAGTCCTTC.

This clonotype has more than one count but fewer than ten. The chain carries TRBV10-3 and TRBJ2-5; D is undetermined. Germline CDR1 reads ENHRY; CDR2 reads SYGVKD. CDR3 length: 12 residues. V was trimmed by 2 bases and J by 5 bases, leaving 6 bases between them. The CDR3 spells CAISEPMETQYF. The CDR3 DNA reads as TGTGCCATCAGTGAGCCGATGGAGACCCAGTACTTC.

This clonotype was counted between two and nine times. The rearrangement joins TRBV6-6 to TRBJ2-5; 10 bases align to TRBD2. This CDR3 comprises 16 residues. The junction had 8 bases not matched to a gene; V was cut back by 6 bases and J by 1 base. Germline V lookup: CDR1 MNHNY, CDR2 SVGAGI (reference sequence). The CDR3 DNA reads TGTGCCAGCAGCCGCACTTTAGCGGGGGGCCAAGAGACCCAGTACTTC. It yields the protein CASSRTLAGGQETQYF.

The chain couples TRBV2 to TRBJ2-2, with 10 bases matching TRBD2. The V gene's germline CDR1 is SNHLY and CDR2 FYNNEI. J gave up 7 bases and V 5 bases, and 7 bases lay outside the gene matches. The length of the CDR3 is 15 residues. CDR3 nucleotide sequence: TGTGCCAGCAGTTCTAGCGGGGGTCCCAGCGGGGAGCTGTTTTTT. Translation gives CASSSSGGPSGELFF.

This chain joins TRBV7-9 and TRBJ2-5, with a tentative D call TRBD2 (5 bases). Trimming left V 1 base short and J 5 bases short, with 11 bases between. Germline CDR1 reads SEHNR; CDR2 reads FQNEAQ (reference sequence). The length of the CDR3 is 14 residues. The CDR3 bases are TGTGCCAGCAGCTTAGAGGAGGAGTGGGAGACCCAGTACTTC. It translates to CASSLEEEWETQYF.

This clonotype was seen ten or more times. The chain joins TRBV9 to TRBJ2-5; TRBD2 matches at 12 bases. Germline trimming cut 1 base from V and 5 bases from J; bases unmatched to any gene: 6. The CDR3 length is 16 residues. CDR1 and CDR2 (germline): SGDLS, YYNGEE. The CDR3 sequence is CASSVLAGGPGETQYF. The DNA of the CDR3 is TGTGCCAGCAGCGTACTAGCGGGGGGGCCAGGGGAGACCCAGTACTTC.

V usage is TRBV6-2 or TRBV6-3 and J usage is TRBJ1-1; D ambiguous. V was pared by 3 bases and J by 0 bases, with 5 bases between. Per germline, CDR1 MNHEY and CDR2 SVGEGT. This CDR3 is built from 13 residues. The CDR3 DNA sequence: TGTGCCAGCAGTTATACCATGAACACTGAAGCTTTCTTT. Translation gives CASSYTMNTEAFF.

This clonotype came up a few times. J is TRBJ1-6 and V is TRBV9; 9 bases align to TRBD1. Germline CDR1 is SGDLS and CDR2 is YYNGEE. The CDR3 contains 15 residues. The V and J ends lost 4 bases and 7 bases, in that order; junction bases with no gene match: 6. The CDR3 DNA sequence: TGTGCCAGCAGCAGGCCGACAGGGGGGAATTCACCCCTCCACTTT. Translated, it gives CASSRPTGGNSPLHF. The full variable domain, its missing parts supplied by reference TRBV9 and TRBJ1-6, is DSGVTQTPKHLITATGQRVTLRCSPRSGDLSVYWYQQSLDQGLQFLIQYYNGEERAKGNILERFSAQQFPDLHSELNLSSLELGDSALYFCASSRPTGGNSPLHFGNGTRLTVT.

There are a few counts of this clonotype. The chain links TRBV7-9 to TRBJ2-5; 9 bases are shared with TRBD2. Losses at the gene ends were 3 bases for V and 4 bases for J; bases not matched to a gene: 6. Looked up from germline, CDR1 is SEHNR and CDR2 is FQNEAQ (reference sequence). The CDR3 is 15 amino acids. Here the CDR3 DNA reads TGTGCCAGCAGCTTGACTAGCGGATGGGGAGAGACCCAGTACTTC. The encoded protein is CASSLTSGWGETQYF.

V gene TRBV3-1 combines with J gene TRBJ2-1; maybe TRBD1 (5 bases). Trimming cost V 1 base and J 3 bases, with 13 bases left between them. The germline gives CDR1 LGHDT, CDR2 YNNKEL (reference sequence). This CDR3 has 16 amino acids. The CDR3 DNA sequence: TGTGCCAGCAGCCAAGCTGGACACAACCTCTACAATGAGCAGTTCTTC. This codes for CASSQAGHNLYNEQFF.

In this sample, this clonotype turned up a few times. The chain is built from TRBV6-1 and TRBJ2-1, with D possibly TRBD1 on 6 matching bases. The V and J ends lost 3 bases and 5 bases respectively, with 20 bases between them. CDR1 MNHNS and CDR2 SASEGT come from the germline V gene. CDR3 length equals 17 residues. CDR3 sequence reads: CASSDRTATLSHNEQFF. CDR3 DNA sequence: TGTGCCAGCAGTGACCGGACAGCTACCCTTTCTCACAATGAGCAGTTCTTC.

This clonotype was detected many times. The genes are TRBV9 and TRBJ2-1, with D perhaps TRBD2 (5 bases). Trimming stripped 0 bases from V and 15 bases from J, with 13 bases between. Germline V gives CDR1 SGDLS, CDR2 YYNGEE. The CDR3 spans 12 residues. CDR3 in DNA: TGTGCCAGCAGCGTAGTTGCGTCTAGCCTGTTCTTC. Protein product: CASSVVASSLFF. Full variable domain (remainder filled in from reference TRBV9 and TRBJ2-1): DSGVTQTPKHLITATGQRVTLRCSPRSGDLSVYWYQQSLDQGLQFLIQYYNGEERAKGNILERFSAQQFPDLHSELNLSSLELGDSALYFCASSVVASSLFFGPGTRLTVL.

The V and J genes are TRBV28 and TRBJ2-7; D not resolved. The CDR3 loop spans 15 amino acids. Germline values: CDR1 MDHEN, CDR2 SYDVKM. Trimming shortened V by 5 bases and J by 3 bases, and 17 bases separated the two germline ends. This chain's CDR3 is CASSLVGRKVYEQYF. CDR3 sequence (DNA): TGTGCCAGCAGTCTTGTCGGCAGGAAAGTCTACGAGCAGTACTTC.

The sample holds a few counts of this clonotype. The chain has TRBV29-1 and TRBJ2-5; TRBD2 aligns across 11 bases. CDR3 length: 14 residues. The germline V gene has CDR1 SQVTM and CDR2 ANQGSEA. V lost 3 bases to trimming and J lost 4 bases; unmatched junction nucleotides: 4. As DNA, the CDR3 is TGCAGCGTTGATCTAGCGGGGGGTGTAGAGACCCAGTACTTC. This codes for CSVDLAGGVETQYF.

V and J are TRBV6-6 and TRBJ2-5; D tentatively fits TRBD1 or TRBD2 (7 bases each). The germline V and J ends were trimmed by 5 bases and 4 bases, with 17 bases remaining between them. Germline-derived CDR1 and CDR2 are MNHNY and SVGAGI (reference sequence). The CDR3 has 15 residues. The CDR3 loop is CASSTPAGGGETQYF. CDR3 DNA sequence: TGTGCCAGCAGTACCCCGGCAGGGGGGGGAGAGACCCAGTACTTC.

The chain employs TRBV19 and TRBJ1-1; D not certain. The germline V and J ends were trimmed by 7 bases and 0 bases, with 15 bases remaining between them. This CDR3 contains 15 residues. The germline V gene encodes CDR1 LNHDA and CDR2 SQIVND (reference sequence). The CDR3 sequence: CASTEERAMNTEAFF. The CDR3 nucleotides read TGTGCCAGTACAGAGGAGCGTGCGATGAACACTGAAGCTTTCTTT.

This rearrangement joins TRBV28 to TRBJ2-7; TRBD1 aligns across 7 bases. With 6 bases clipped from V and 0 bases from J, the junction kept 5 bases outside the gene matches. The CDR3 covers 14 residues. The germline gives CDR1 MDHEN, CDR2 SYDVKM. CDR3: CASSNRDSSYEQYF. CDR3 DNA sequence: TGTGCCAGCAGCAACCGGGACAGCTCCTACGAGCAGTACTTC.

This chain joins TRBV2 and TRBJ1-4; weak D call: TRBD1 (5 bases). V was trimmed by 5 bases and J by 7 bases, leaving 14 bases between them. CDR1 and CDR2 from the germline V gene are SNHLY and FYNNEI. There are 14 residues in the CDR3. CDR3 amino acids: CASSNTGQGEKLFF. CDR3 coding DNA: TGTGCCAGCAGTAATACAGGTCAGGGTGAAAAACTGTTTTTT.

The chain couples TRBV20-1 to TRBJ1-2; 7 nucleotides match TRBD1. The CDR3 extends over 14 amino acids. Germline V gene sequence: CDR1 DFQATT, CDR2 SNEGSKA (reference sequence). After removal of 2 bases from V and 3 bases from J, the junction contained 6 bases not matched to a gene. The CDR3 DNA reads as TGCAGTGCTAGAAGACAGGGAAGGGACTATGGCTACACCTTC. Translated, it gives CSARRQGRDYGYTF.

About this clonotype itself: A much bigger clone sits one base away, suggesting this may be a read error. The chain recombines TRBV3-1 with TRBJ2-4; D not certain. Germline values: CDR1 LGHDT, CDR2 YNNKEL (reference sequence). Trimming cost V 3 bases and J 1 base, with 7 bases left between them. The CDR3 totals 14 residues. The CDR3 protein is CASSHITAKNIQYF. The CDR3 DNA sequence: TGTGCCAGCAGCCACATCACGGCCAAAAACATTCAGTACTTC.

The chain couples TRBV3-1 to TRBJ2-2; the D gene is possibly TRBD1 (5 bases). The CDR3 is 15 amino acids. V was trimmed by 2 bases and J by 10 bases, leaving 17 bases between them. Germline-derived CDR1 and CDR2 are LGHDT and YNNKEL (reference sequence). CDR3 in DNA: TGTGCCAGCAGCCAATCTTGGGCCAGGGTGGTGGAGCTGTTTTTT. Protein product: CASSQSWARVVELFF.

The chain employs TRBV29-1 and TRBJ1-2; TRBD1 is a possible D gene (6 bases). V was shortened by 4 bases and J by 4 bases, with 16 bases between the two germline ends. The CDR3 is made up of 14 amino acids. Per germline, CDR1 SQVTM and CDR2 ANQGSEA. This CDR3 is CSVGAGGAGYGYTF. Here the CDR3 DNA reads TGCAGCGTTGGTGCGGGGGGCGCCGGCTATGGCTACACCTTC.

V usage is TRBV14 and J usage is TRBJ2-6, with D tentatively TRBD2 (5 bases). V was pared by 1 base and J by 1 base, with 8 bases between. Germline-derived CDR1 and CDR2 are SGHDN and FVKESK. This CDR3 contains 16 residues. The CDR3 region is CASSQGEGSGANVLTF. The CDR3 region has the DNA TGTGCCAGCAGCCAAGGAGAGGGTTCTGGGGCCAACGTCCTGACTTTC.

A word on this clonotype: Germline and junction disagree at one end, which may indicate a read error. The chain employs TRBV20-1 and TRBJ2-5; the D gene could be TRBD1 or TRBD2 (5 bases each). Germline CDR1 is DFQATT and CDR2 is SNEGSKA (reference sequence). The CDR3 is 14 residues long. The CDR3 protein is CSAKSGTGNYEQHF. CDR3 sequence (DNA): TGCAGTGCTAAATCCGGGACCGGGAACTACGAGCAGCACTTC.

V gene TRBV28 combines with J gene TRBJ2-5; D might be TRBD1 (7 bases). The tail of the sequence fits TRBJ2-7 better, so the J call may be wrong. The CDR3 sequence is 15 residues long. CDR1 MDHEN and CDR2 SYDVKM come from the germline V gene. The CDR3 reads CASSSPGDSPYEQYF. DNA of the CDR3: TGTGCCAGCAGTTCCCCGGGGGACAGCCCCTACGAGCAGTACTTC.

The genes are TRBV6-5 and TRBJ2-1; 8 nucleotides align to TRBD2. Germline V gene sequence: CDR1 MNHEY, CDR2 SVGAGI. CDR3 size: 15 residues. The trim removed 5 bases at V and 4 bases at J, leaving 7 bases unmatched. The CDR3 loop reads CASSHGTSGYNEQFF. The DNA of the CDR3 is TGTGCCAGCAGTCACGGAACTAGCGGATACAATGAGCAGTTCTTC.

The V call is TRBV20-1, the J call TRBJ2-3; 10 nucleotides line up with TRBD2. V lost 6 bases and J lost 1; bases outside the gene matches: 10. Germline V gives CDR1 DFQATT, CDR2 SNEGSKA (reference sequence). This CDR3 is 16 amino acids long. The CDR3 is CSATLWGTSGTDTQYF. The CDR3, as DNA: TGCAGTGCCACCCTTTGGGGGACTAGCGGCACAGATACGCAGTATTTT.